These 26 T cell receptor beta chains were sequenced from one sample in a study of Graves' ophthalmopathy and Graves' hyperthyroidism. RNA transcripts yielded amplified TCR beta CDR3 regions. First-round RT-PCR relied on HTBI primers, and a second-round multiplex PCR came next. TCRdb passed the multiplex PCR reads through MiXCR, listing each CDR3 protein once. The sample gives about 480,000 distinct CDR3 sequences, about an eighth of which show up once; approximately 9.8% is in the top ten. Sequenced sample: blood. The receptors come from a woman aged 30 to 39 with Graves' ophthalmopathy.

The chain has TRBV11-2 and TRBJ2-5; TRBD1 aligns across 9 bases. Losses at the gene ends were 8 bases for V and 4 bases for J; bases not matched to a gene: 17. CDR1 SGHAT and CDR2 FQNNGV come from the germline V gene. The CDR3 has 17 residues. As DNA, the CDR3 is TGTGCCAGCTCTAGCCCCAGGACAGGGGTAAGGGGAGAGACCCAGTACTTC. Residues: CASSSPRTGVRGETQYF.

This clonotype was seen ten or more times. Here the CDR3 reads CASSPGSTGESPLHF. In nucleotides, the CDR3 is TGTGCCAGCAGTCCAGGCTCAACAGGGGAATCACCCCTCCACTTT. The rearrangement links TRBV12-3 or TRBV12-4 to TRBJ1-6, with 7 bases aligning to TRBD1. The CDR3 has 15 amino acids. After removal of 5 bases from V and 10 bases from J, the junction contained 11 bases not matched to a gene.

The rearrangement joins TRBV18 to TRBJ2-7; D is ambiguous. Trimming pared 4 bases from V and 6 bases from J, leaving 13 bases between. Looked up from germline, CDR1 is KGHSH and CDR2 is LQKENI. The CDR3 is made up of 13 amino acids. The CDR3 DNA reads as TGTGCCAGCTCACGAGATCAGGTCCGCGAGCAGTACTTC. It yields the protein CASSRDQVREQYF.

This clonotype has a handful of counts. The chain is built from TRBV24-1 and TRBJ1-4; D remains ambiguous. V dropped 3 bases and J dropped 7 bases, with 11 bases sitting between them. Germline V gene data show CDR1 as KGHDR and CDR2 as SFDVKD. The CDR3 consists of 14 residues. CDR3: CATSDGPDGEKLFF. The CDR3 DNA is TGTGCCACCAGTGATGGACCCGACGGTGAAAAACTGTTTTTT.

This clonotype was observed at least ten times. The V gene is TRBV20-1, the J gene TRBJ2-4, with D unresolved. There are 17 residues in the CDR3. Germline-derived CDR1 and CDR2 are DFQATT and SNEGSKA (reference sequence). Trimming stripped 2 bases from V and 0 bases from J, with 17 bases between. The CDR3: CSARPPENLLAKNIQYF. For the CDR3, the DNA is TGCAGTGCTAGACCCCCGGAGAACCTACTAGCCAAAAACATTCAGTACTTC.

This clonotype was found a few times. The gene calls are TRBV6-5 and TRBJ2-7, with TRBD2 matching 7 bases. Unmatched junction bases numbered 20, after V lost 4 bases and J lost 8 bases. The germline gives CDR1 MNHEY, CDR2 SVGAGI. The CDR3 length is 17 residues. The CDR3 nucleotides are TGTGCCAGCAGTTTCGACCTCTCCTGGCGGGAGCTTGAAAAGCAGTACTTC. The encoded protein is CASSFDLSWRELEKQYF.

Many counts were recorded for this clonotype. V usage is TRBV28 and J usage is TRBJ2-7; D possibly corresponds to TRBD2 (6 bases). The ends were cut back, 6 bases at V and 0 bases at J, with 18 bases in the middle. Germline V lookup: CDR1 MDHEN, CDR2 SYDVKM. CDR3 length: 16 amino acids. The CDR3 region is CASSPGGVATSYEQYF. The CDR3, as DNA: TGTGCCAGCAGCCCCGGCGGGGTAGCTACCTCCTACGAGCAGTACTTC.

At least ten counts were recorded for this clonotype. V usage is TRBV20-1 and J usage is TRBJ2-7; D is perhaps TRBD2 (5 bases). CDR1 is DFQATT and CDR2 is SNEGSKA in the germline V gene (reference sequence). The V and J ends lost 6 bases and 0 bases respectively, with 15 bases between them. The CDR3 is 14 residues long. The DNA of the CDR3 is TGCAGTGCCACTCCTGAGCGGAACTCCTACGAGCAGTACTTC. Protein sequence: CSATPERNSYEQYF.

This clonotype appeared once. This chain joins TRBV20-1 and TRBJ2-5; D is unresolved. The CDR3 length is 13 residues. Germline V gene lookup returns CDR1 DFQATT and CDR2 SNEGSKA (reference sequence). Trimming left V 4 bases short and J 0 bases short, with 9 bases between. The CDR3 DNA reads as TGCAGTGCTATGTGGCGGTACCAAGAGACCCAGTACTTC. Translating it yields CSAMWRYQETQYF.

This clonotype was recorded at least ten times. The chain links TRBV4-2 to TRBJ1-5; no clear D gene. The V end lost 0 bases, the J end lost 5 bases, and 11 bases lay between the germline ends. The CDR3 is made up of 15 amino acids. Per the germline V gene, CDR1 is LGHNA and CDR2 is YNFKEQ. Written as DNA, the CDR3 is TGTGCCAGCAGCCAAGATGCCGGGGATGATCAGCCCCAGCATTTT. This gives the protein CASSQDAGDDQPQHF.

This rearrangement joins TRBV6-1 to TRBJ1-5; D call uncertain. CDR1 is MNHNS, CDR2 SASEGT, per germline. There are 15 residues in the CDR3. The germline V and J ends were trimmed by 4 bases and 2 bases, with 12 bases remaining between them. CDR3 DNA sequence: TGTGCCAGCAGTGGCGCCCCGGGCGGCAATCAGCCCCAGCATTTT. Encoded protein: CASSGAPGGNQPQHF.

This clonotype was recorded many times. V and J are TRBV7-3 and TRBJ2-7; TRBD2 matches at 13 bases. The CDR3 sequence is 17 residues long. After removal of 5 bases from V and 1 base from J, the junction contained 8 bases not matched to a gene. CDR1 and CDR2 from the germline V gene are SGHTA and FQGTGA. The DNA for the CDR3 is TGTGCCAGCAGCCGCAACACGGGACTAGCGGGGTCCTACGAGCAGTACTTC. As protein: CASSRNTGLAGSYEQYF.

This clonotype was seen more than once but under ten times. V gene TRBV30 combines with J gene TRBJ1-2, with D tentatively TRBD1 (6 bases). The ends were cut back, 2 bases at V and 8 bases at J, with 18 bases in the middle. The germline V gene has CDR1 GTSNPN and CDR2 SVGIG (reference sequence). CDR3 length: 14 residues. CDR3: CAWSRRGTFGGYTF. In nucleotides, the CDR3 is TGTGCCTGGAGTCGAAGGGGGACTTTCGGAGGCTACACCTTC.

This clonotype was counted ten times or more. This sequence joins TRBV6-5 and TRBJ2-7; TRBD2 might be the D (7 bases). The germline V gene encodes CDR1 MNHEY and CDR2 SVGAGI. There are 17 residues in the CDR3. The germline V and J ends were trimmed by 6 bases and 2 bases, with 23 bases remaining between them. CDR3 in amino acids: CASSKSIRLAGAYEQYF. The CDR3, as DNA: TGTGCCAGCAGCAAATCTATAAGACTAGCAGGGGCCTACGAGCAGTACTTC.

This clonotype was counted ten times or more. The V and J genes are TRBV24-1 and TRBJ1-5, with 9 nucleotides matching TRBD1. V lost 4 bases to trimming and J lost 4 bases; unmatched junction nucleotides: 4. The CDR3 has 15 amino acids. CDR1 KGHDR and CDR2 SFDVKD come from the germline V gene. CDR3 bases: TGTGCCACCAGTGACCCAGACAGGGGGAATCAGCCCCAGCATTTT. Translated: CATSDPDRGNQPQHF.

This clonotype was found many times. The chain recombines TRBV6-1 with TRBJ1-6; D is possibly TRBD1 (5 bases). V was clipped by 7 bases and J by 9 bases, with 16 bases between them. Germline V gene data show CDR1 as MNHNS and CDR2 as SASEGT. CDR3 length: 14 amino acids. CDR3 protein: CASTSRRGPSPLHF. For the CDR3, the DNA is TGTGCCAGCACCTCAAGACGGGGCCCTTCACCCCTCCACTTT.

The genes are TRBV19 and TRBJ2-7; D gene uncertain. Germline V gene lookup returns CDR1 LNHDA and CDR2 SQIVND (reference sequence). V lost 9 bases to trimming and J lost 0 bases, with 12 bases between them. The CDR3 contains 13 residues. CDR3 sequence (DNA): TGTGCCAGCCGCTCCCCCAACTCCTACGAGCAGTACTTC. Its translation is CASRSPNSYEQYF.

This clonotype was observed a few times. The chain uses TRBV27 and TRBJ2-7; D unclear. Deletions cut 5 bases from V and 4 bases from J, with 18 bases between. The CDR3 loop spans 15 amino acids. Germline V gene lookup returns CDR1 MNHEY and CDR2 SMNVEV (reference sequence). This CDR3 reads CASSPTWPARYEQYF. CDR3 DNA: TGTGCCAGCAGTCCCACATGGCCCGCCAGGTACGAGCAGTACTTC.

This clonotype came up many times. V and J are TRBV6-5 and TRBJ1-2; maybe TRBD1 (6 bases). Germline V gene sequence: CDR1 MNHEY, CDR2 SVGAGI. The CDR3 totals 13 residues. Trimming removed 0 bases from V and 11 bases from J, with 13 bases in between. In DNA, the CDR3 is TGTGCCAGCAGTTACTCAACAAGAGGGGGGTACACCTTC. It codes for CASSYSTRGGYTF.

This clonotype was detected many times. This sequence joins TRBV20-1 and TRBJ2-5, with 9 bases lining up with TRBD2. The CDR3 totals 14 residues. Germline values: CDR1 DFQATT, CDR2 SNEGSKA (reference sequence). V trimming: 1 base; J trimming: 4 bases; junction bases outside the gene matches: 4. The CDR3 sequence: CSARVAGVVETQYF. The CDR3 nucleotides read TGCAGTGCTAGAGTAGCGGGAGTGGTAGAGACCCAGTACTTC.

This clonotype was detected many times. This rearrangement joins TRBV15 to TRBJ2-5; the D is unclear. Germline-derived CDR1 and CDR2 are LNHNV and YYDKDF (reference sequence). CDR3 length: 16 residues. Trimming cost V 3 bases and J 5 bases, with 19 bases left between them. Written as DNA, the CDR3 is TGTGCCACCAGCAGTCTCGACCAGGTGATTCAGGAGACCCAGTACTTC. Amino acids: CATSSLDQVIQETQYF.

This clonotype has at least ten counts. The rearrangement links TRBV24-1 to TRBJ2-2; D may match TRBD1 or TRBD2 (6 bases each). The V gene lost 2 bases and the J gene lost 4 bases, with 10 bases spanning the gap. From germline, CDR1 is KGHDR and CDR2 SFDVKD. The CDR3 length is 15 residues. DNA of the CDR3: TGTGCCACCAGTGATTCGGGGGCGGGCACCGGGGAGCTGTTTTTT. Translated: CATSDSGAGTGELFF.

As for this clonotype: It may be a read error: a sequence one base away is much more abundant. The gene calls are TRBV12-3 or TRBV12-4 and TRBJ1-1; weak D call: TRBD1 (5 bases). V was shortened by 0 bases and J by 6 bases, with 17 bases between the two germline ends. CDR3 size: 16 residues. CDR3 DNA: TGTGCCAGCAGTTTAGCGGGACGGAAACAAGGCTCTGAAGCTTTCTTT. Its protein is CASSLAGRKQGSEAFF.

This clonotype was picked up many times. The V and J genes are TRBV30 and TRBJ1-5; 7 nucleotides align to TRBD1. V gave up 2 bases and J gave up 0 bases; unmatched junction bases: 7. In germline, CDR1 is GTSNPN, CDR2 SVGIG (reference sequence). This CDR3 region has 16 residues. The CDR3 coding sequence is TGTGCCTGGAGTCGGGACAGCTCTTATAGCAATCAGCCCCAGCATTTT. Amino acid sequence: CAWSRDSSYSNQPQHF.

This clonotype was counted ten times or more. The gene calls are TRBV24-1 and TRBJ1-2; D is undetermined. The CDR3 loop spans 14 amino acids. The germline V gene has CDR1 KGHDR and CDR2 SFDVKD. V was pared by 9 bases and J by 6 bases, with 19 bases between. The CDR3 DNA follows: TGTGCCACCCACTACTGGAATCGGACCCATGGCTACACCTTC. It encodes CATHYWNRTHGYTF.

This clonotype came up many times. J is TRBJ2-7 and V is TRBV15; TRBD2 matches at 8 bases. V lost 4 bases and J lost 3; bases outside the gene matches: 8. The CDR3 sequence is 15 residues long. Germline CDR1 LNHNV, CDR2 YYDKDF (reference sequence). As DNA, the CDR3 is TGTGCCACCAGCATAGGATGGACTAGCCTCTACGAGCAGTACTTC. Translated, it gives CATSIGWTSLYEQYF.